This TCR beta chain was recorded in a study of CD8+CD57+ T cells in acquired aplastic anemia. Study-level background: Sorted CD4+ plus CD8+ cells gave DNA averaging roughly 2.9 ug. Findings and caveats of the study: The number of CD8+ CDR3 sequences shared by patients and controls was approximately 31. The study found no significant CD8+ Simpson's diversity difference between patients and controls.

TCR beta VDJ and CDR3 profiles were obtained from a genomic DNA template. MiXCR, run by TCRdb on the reads, gives a single entry per CDR3 protein. The table shows under 350,000 distinct CDR3 sequences, with approximately 60% occurring only once. This clonotype appeared many times. Antigen unknown. V gave up 2 bases and J gave up 4 bases, with 10 bases separating them. The CDR3 has 14 residues. The germline V gene has CDR1 SGHAT and CDR2 FQNNGV. Patients chosen for sequencing had CD8+CD57+ cells that had expanded, as shown by flow cytometry. Every one of the patients had aplastic anemia (severe, acquired).

The receptor comes from a human donor with aplastic anemia. The chain uses TRBV11-2 and TRBJ2-3; D ambiguous. The sequenced sample was sorted CD4+, CD8+, or CD8+CD57+ T cells (not recorded which) from PBMCs. CDR3 nucleotide sequence: TGTGCCAGCAGCTTAAATATTCAGTCAGATACGCAGTATTTT. Translated: CASSLNIQSDTQYF.